This TCR beta chain originates from a study of blood T cell repertoires in COVID-19 (TCRdb year 2020). About the study as a whole: Collaborator samples came from the United States, Italy and Spain and covered acute and convalescent phases of COVID-19. The prospective study material was composed of cDNA or gDNA derived from T cells, B-cell-depleted T cells, or PBMCs. Subjects who had been exposed to COVID-19, were actively infected with it, or had recovered from it provided the deeply sampled blood TCRbeta repertoires that made up the dataset. The repertoires were released in a freely available public database meant as a resource for research on the immune response to SARS-CoV-2. The samples were drawn from two sources: the first 160 participants of the ongoing ImmuneRACE study, and fewer than 1,500 subjects contributed by 6 global collaborators. A de-identified subject ID, COVID-19 status, age in years and sex were almost always included in the sample metadata. Where available, HLA class I and class II types were taken from metadata supplied by the sample provider and were not determined by assay-based typing. The investigation overall reported the following: Clinical and demographic metadata were provided uncurated, with the amount varying by source and participant.

In regard to this clone: The target of this receptor is not known. No per-base quality is available; no much larger clone lies one base away.

The collaborating institutions used their own protocols to collect whole blood in K2EDTA tubes. For TCRbeta analysis, collaborator samples were shipped as frozen whole blood, as isolated PBMCs, or as DNA extracted from either sample type. Including the terminal cysteine and phenylalanine, the CDR3 comprises 14 residues. Only the CDR3 portion is preserved as DNA: 42 bases, with reading frame beginning at the first base. The germline V gene (reference sequence) gives CDR1 as SEHNR and CDR2 as FQNEAQ. Germline trimming amounts to 8 bases on V and 3 bases on J, with 7 as the count of junction bases outside the gene matches. The immunoSEQ Assay, a bias-controlled multiplex PCR, was used to amplify TCRbeta CDR3 regions from genomic DNA. Per the authors' processing: Nucleated cell counts per sample were estimated from amplification of reference gene primers within the assay. To quantify the absolute abundance of each unique TCRbeta CDR3 rearrangement, sequence reads were collapsed and filtered. For each sample, productive Simpson clonality was calculated as the square root of Simpson's diversity index over productive rearrangements. In its TCRdb copy, this immuneACCESS table keeps in-frame sequences only and misses some clones. Where compared with another copy, unresolved V genes explain less than half of these, and the others have no known cause. V and J calls and clone size are copied from that table; D and trimming were computed from the DNA. This sample is represented by roughly 330,000 clones; 65% to 85% of them were singletons. The top ten constitute approximately 1.1% of the sample.

The clonotype originates from a woman in her forties or fifties with acute or convalescent COVID-19. Sequencing was performed on peripheral blood. This sequence uses TRBV7-9 and TRBJ1-2, with 9 bases aligning to TRBD1. DNA sequence: TGTGCCAGCGGAAAACGGGACAGGGACTATGGCTACACCTTC. This yields the protein CASGKRDRDYGYTF.